This T cell receptor (beta chain) derives from a study of cytomegalovirus exposure and HLA in healthy donors. The wider study: The 100 to 150 validation repertoires used the same platform as the 500 to 700 first-cohort repertoires, a later analysis reported.

Notes on this clone: Its antigen is as yet unknown.

The study, taken as a whole, reports: The listing of fewer than 200 TCR beta chains classed them as cytomegalovirus-associated. The majority of TCR sequences were rare, yet some public TCRs appeared in many donors.

Profiling relied on immunoSEQ multiplex PCR, and the TCRdb table lists in-frame clones only, not all of them. The sample contains some 150,000 clones, about 87% of which appear only once. The CDR3 length is 16 residues. Germline V CDR1 and CDR2: SGHRS, YFSETQ. With V trimmed by 1 base and J by 7 bases, 10 bases remained unmatched. Material for sequencing was PBMCs. The rearrangement uses TRBV5-1 and TRBJ2-1; 8 bases line up with TRBD2. This TCR was recovered from a man between 18 and 29 years old in good health and CMV-seropositive. CDR3 region: CASSLKPAGESNEQFF. CDR3 coding DNA: TGCGCCAGCAGCTTGAAGCCAGCGGGAGAATCAAATGAGCAGTTCTTC.